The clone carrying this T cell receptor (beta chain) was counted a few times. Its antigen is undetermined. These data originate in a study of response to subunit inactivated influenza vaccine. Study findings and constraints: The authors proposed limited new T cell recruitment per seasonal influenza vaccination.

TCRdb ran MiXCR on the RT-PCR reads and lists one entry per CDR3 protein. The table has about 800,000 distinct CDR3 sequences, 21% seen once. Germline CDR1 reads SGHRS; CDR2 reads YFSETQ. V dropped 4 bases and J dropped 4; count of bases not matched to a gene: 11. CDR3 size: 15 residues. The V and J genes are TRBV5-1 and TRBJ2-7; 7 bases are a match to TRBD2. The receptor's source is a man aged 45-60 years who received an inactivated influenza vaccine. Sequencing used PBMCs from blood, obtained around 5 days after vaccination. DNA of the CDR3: TGCGCCAGCAGCCCGTCCTGGGAGGGCCGTTACGAGCAGTACTTC. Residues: CASSPSWEGRYEQYF.